This T cell receptor beta chain stems from a study of blood T cell repertoires in COVID-19. In the study overall: The analysed material was cDNA or gDNA that came from T cells, B-cell-depleted T cells, or PBMCs.

The CDR3 contains 16 residues. Germline values: CDR1 SGHAT, CDR2 FQNNGV. V was clipped by 5 bases and J by 8 bases; unmatched bases: 8. Assay: immunoSEQ multiplex PCR; the TCRdb copy retains only in-frame clones and omits some. Found here are over 200,000 clones, about 90% of them singletons; the top ten hold roughly 2%. This chain connects TRBV11-2 to TRBJ2-1; 14 nucleotides line up with TRBD2. The sequence was obtained from a man between 40 and 49 years old with active or convalescent COVID-19. Sequencing was carried out using peripheral blood. The CDR3 coding sequence is TGTGCCAGCAGCGAGAGACTAGCGGGAGGGTTAGATGAGCAGTTCTTC. Amino acid sequence: CASSERLAGGLDEQFF.